These T cell receptor beta chains were read from a single sample in a study of shared clonotypes between healthy human individuals. Repertoires were generated with immunoSEQ multiplex PCR, while TCRdb's copy carries only in-frame clones and drops some. The sample has some 740,000 clones, around 92% seen once; the top ten hold 24%. The specimen was naive CD8+ T cells sorted from blood. Receptors were obtained from a young man in good health. CDR3s include the opening cysteine and the closing phenylalanine or tryptophan. The D gene is left open where the match is weak. Where a row states a size, it is once, few, many or the class of an expanded clone; other rows omit it.

J | size | D | V | CDR3 | DNA
TRBJ2-1 | NA | TRBD2 | TRBV7-9 | CASSFFGTSGRDEQFF | TGTGCCAGCAGCTTTTTCGGGACTAGCGGGAGAGATGAGCAGTTCTTC
TRBJ2-7 | NA | TRBD2 | TRBV29-1 | CSVRTSGKPYEQYF | TGCAGCGTGAGGACTAGCGGGAAACCCTACGAGCAGTACTTC
TRBJ2-1 | NA | NA | TRBV5-1 | CASSLPGSNEQFF | TGCGCCAGCAGCTTGCCAGGGTCGAATGAGCAGTTCTTC
TRBJ2-7 | NA | NA | TRBV28 | CASSFSPGKGSYEQYF | TGTGCCAGCAGTTTCAGTCCCGGGAAGGGCTCCTACGAGCAGTACTTC
TRBJ2-5 | NA | TRBD2 | TRBV5-4 | CASSYGLAGEETQYF | TGTGCCAGCAGCTACGGACTAGCGGGAGAAGAGACCCAGTACTTC
TRBJ2-7 | once | TRBD2 | TRBV7-8 | CASRGRLAGVDEQYF | TGTGCCAGCCGCGGACGGCTAGCGGGAGTTGATGAGCAGTATTTC
TRBJ2-1 | NA | NA | TRBV4-1 | CASSQVSGVYNEQFF | TGCGCCAGCAGCCAAGTCTCGGGAGTTTACAATGAGCAGTTCTTC
TRBJ2-1 | NA | NA | TRBV7-9 | CASSSETYNEQFF | TGTGCCAGCAGCTCCGAGACCTACAATGAGCAGTTCTTC
TRBJ2-1 | NA | NA | TRBV7-2 | CASSAPSVPGHLYNEQFF | TGTGCCAGCAGCGCCCCATCGGTCCCGGGACACCTCTACAATGAGCAGTTCTTC
TRBJ2-7 | NA | TRBD2 | TRBV6-5 | CASSFAGGSYEQYF | TGTGCCAGCAGTTTTGCGGGAGGCTCCTACGAGCAGTACTTC
TRBJ2-7 | NA | TRBD1 | TRBV10-3 | CAISGDRGTYEQYF | TGTGCCATCAGTGGCGACAGGGGAACCTACGAGCAGTACTTC
TRBJ2-7 | NA | TRBD1 | TRBV4-1 | CASSPIKGAGKFYEQYF | TGCGCCAGCAGCCCAATAAAGGGGGCAGGGAAATTCTACGAGCAGTACTTC
TRBJ2-7 | NA | NA | TRBV21-1 | CASSKAARVWAYEQYF | TGTGCCAGCAGCAAAGCTGCCAGGGTTTGGGCCTACGAGCAGTACTTC
TRBJ2-7 | NA | NA | TRBV2 | CASSVFPGTYEQYF | TGTGCCAGCAGTGTCTTCCCGGGGACCTACGAGCAGTACTTC
TRBJ2-6 | NA | NA | TRBV6-1 | CASSELINSGANVLTF | TGTGCCAGCAGTGAATTAATTAACTCTGGGGCCAACGTCCTGACTTTC
TRBJ2-1 | NA | TRBD2 | TRBV7-8 | CASSSLSGRDHNEQFF | TGTGCCAGCAGCTCTCTTAGCGGGAGGGACCACAATGAGCAGTTCTTC
TRBJ1-2 | NA | NA | TRBV6-5 | CASSYSTGRAYGYTF | TGTGCCAGCAGTTACTCCACCGGCAGGGCCTATGGCTACACCTTC
TRBJ2-7 | NA | NA | TRBV11-2 | CASSLDWGPGEQYF | TGTGCCAGCAGCTTAGATTGGGGGCCAGGGGAGCAGTACTTC
TRBJ2-7 | NA | TRBD2 | TRBV18 | CASSPGLAGVHEQYF | TGTGCCAGCTCACCAGGACTAGCGGGAGTTCACGAGCAGTACTTC
TRBJ1-1 | NA | NA | TRBV5-4 | CASSPLLDGAPGTEAFF | TGTGCCAGCAGCCCCCTGCTAGATGGGGCCCCTGGAACTGAAGCTTTCTTT
TRBJ2-7 | NA | TRBD2 | TRBV27 | CASSRGRSSYEQYF | TGTGCCAGCTCCCGCGGGAGGAGCTCCTACGAGCAGTACTTC
TRBJ2-7 | once | TRBD2 | TRBV28 | CASSPSLAGGEQYF | TGTGCCAGCAGTCCCTCACTAGCGGGAGGCGAGCAGTACTTC
TRBJ1-2 | NA | NA | TRBV21-1 | CASSPSGGINYGYTF | TGTGCCAGCAGCCCAAGCGGGGGTATCAACTATGGCTACACCTTC
TRBJ2-7 | NA | TRBD1 | TRBV6-5 | CASTIRGGETYEQYF | TGTGCCAGCACCATCCGAGGGGGCGAGACCTACGAGCAGTACTTC
TRBJ2-7 | NA | TRBD1 | TRBV4-1 | CASSQKTGGEQYF | TGCGCCAGCAGCCAGAAGACAGGGGGCGAGCAGTACTTC
TRBJ1-1 | NA | NA | TRBV28 | CASSLTKNTEAFF | TGTGCCAGCAGTTTAACCAAGAACACTGAAGCTTTCTTT
TRBJ2-5 | NA | TRBD1 | TRBV6-5 | CASGQTGEYETQYF | TGTGCCAGCGGTCAGACAGGGGAGTATGAGACCCAGTACTTC
TRBJ1-1 | NA | NA | TRBV6-5 | CASSVQGGRTEAFF | TGTGCCAGCAGTGTACAGGGTGGGCGCACTGAAGCTTTCTTT
TRBJ2-4 | NA | TRBD1 | TRBV7-9 | CASSPGTGGALYIQYF | TGTGCCAGCAGCCCCGGGACAGGGGGCGCGTTGTACATTCAGTACTTC
TRBJ1-1 | NA | TRBD1 | TRBV28 | CASSRQTGGSNTEAFF | TGTGCCAGCAGCCGCCAGACAGGGGGATCGAACACTGAAGCTTTCTTT
TRBJ1-1 | NA | TRBD1 | TRBV18 | CASSPGQEPNTEAFF | TGTGCCAGCTCGCCAGGACAGGAGCCGAACACTGAAGCTTTCTTT
TRBJ2-2 | NA | NA | TRBV7-9 | CASSLDSGNTGELFF | TGTGCCAGCAGCTTAGATTCAGGGAACACCGGGGAGCTGTTTTTT
TRBJ2-1 | NA | TRBD1 | TRBV4-3 | CASSLGTGTYNEQFF | TGCGCCAGCAGCCTAGGGACAGGAACCTACAATGAGCAGTTCTTC
TRBJ2-7 | NA | NA | TRBV27 | CASSFGGVGEQYF | TGTGCCAGCAGTTTTGGGGGAGTGGGTGAGCAGTACTTC
TRBJ2-1 | NA | NA | TRBV13 | CASSLVGRGEQFF | TGTGCCAGCAGCTTAGTAGGTCGGGGCGAGCAGTTCTTC
TRBJ2-3 | NA | TRBD2 | TRBV28 | CASSFPRTSGSFADTQYF | TGTGCCAGCAGTTTCCCCAGGACTAGCGGGAGTTTCGCAGATACGCAGTATTTT
TRBJ2-7 | NA | NA | TRBV7-9 | CASSPGYEQYF | TGTGCCAGCAGCCCAGGCTACGAGCAGTACTTC